This record concerns one T cell receptor beta chain sequence. Ten or more counts support this clonotype. There is no known antigen for this receptor. No qualities accompany the bases; no much larger clone lies one base away. V gives up 6 bases and J gives up 6 bases, and the segment between their germline ends measures 15 bases. The CDR3, cysteine through phenylalanine, is 14 amino acids long. Just CDR3 DNA is preserved here, 42 bases in frame from base 1. The entry originates in a study of CD8 T cells in ankylosing spondylitis (dated by TCRdb to about 2017). Study-level background: The study set out to find disease-linked TCR variants by profiling T cell receptor beta repertoires in ankylosing spondylitis patients and healthy donors. The whole study cohort included about a hundred healthy donors and 25 ankylosing spondylitis patients. Peripheral blood was sampled, and synovial fluid was also collected from ankylosing spondylitis patients.

Reads for this sample came from an Illumina HiSeq 2500. Quantitative 5'-RACE with molecular barcodes was the method used to prepare the TCR beta libraries. Processing in the source paper ran as follows. To identify disease-linked TCR variants, a new computational method was used, one built on a probabilistic model of VDJ rearrangement. In-frame beta chains were kept once TCRdb had trimmed the public reads at Q25 with fastp and called clones with MiXCR. All rows with the same CDR3 protein become a single entry with the most common DNA and genes. TCRdb, not the original authors, processed these V and J calls. The sample table shows roughly 230,000 distinct CDR3 sequences, and over 9.5% are seen once. Together, the top ten hold roughly 2.5% of the sample. Overall study results and their limits: The disease-linked clones were reported to be significantly enriched in matched synovial fluid samples from ankylosing spondylitis patients. In peripheral blood, the disease-linked clones were found at relatively low frequencies and had a CD8+ phenotype. Some TCR beta motif variants had previously been reported in synovial fluid and blood of reactive arthritis patients, which suggested common disease-initiation mechanisms. A TCR beta motif of roughly 8 highly homologous amino acid variants appeared characteristic of blood from ankylosing spondylitis patients.

The sequenced sample consisted of blood, either unsorted or a sorted T cell fraction (not recorded which). This chain is built from TRBV12-3 or TRBV12-4 and TRBJ2-1; the D gene assignment is perhaps TRBD1 or TRBD2, with each matching 5 bases. The receptor comes from a male donor with ankylosing spondylitis or in good health (not recorded which). The CDR3 corresponds to CASSRRDPLNEQFF. In nucleotides, the sequence is TGTGCCAGCAGCCGCCGGGACCCCCTCAATGAGCAGTTCTTC.